This T cell receptor (beta chain) was retrieved from a study of blood T cell repertoires in COVID-19. Study details: There were acute and convalescent COVID-19 samples, and they came from the United States, Italy and Spain. T cells, B-cell-depleted T cells, or PBMCs supplied cDNA or gDNA.

This CDR3 comprises 14 residues. CDR1 is LGHNA and CDR2 is YSLEER in the germline V gene. V was cut by 0 bases and J by 4 bases, with 9 bases left in between. In the authors' workflow: Amplification with reference gene primers provided the estimates of nucleated cell counts. The method was immunoSEQ multiplex PCR; TCRdb's version includes in-frame clones alone and lacks a portion of them. V and J calls and clone size are given by that table; D and trimming were obtained from the DNA. The sample has fewer than 150,000 clones; around nine tenths are singletons. The receptor was derived from a woman aged 70-85 years who had recovered from COVID-19. The sample comprised peripheral blood. The chain couples TRBV4-3 to TRBJ2-5; TRBD1 might be the D (5 bases). This chain's CDR3 is CASSQDRGLETQYF. In nucleotides, the CDR3 is TGCGCCAGCAGCCAAGATAGGGGCTTAGAGACCCAGTACTTC.